This T cell receptor beta chain was captured in a study of CD8 T cells in Susac syndrome. The RNA, about 0.5 to 1 ug, was put through reverse transcription using random hexamers. It was immunoSEQ multiplex PCR that amplified TCR beta CDR3 across 54 Vbeta and 13 Jbeta. Using its own MiXCR run on the immunoSEQ multiplex PCR reads, TCRdb lists one record per CDR3 protein. In the table there are about 210,000 distinct CDR3 sequences, 95% of which are singletons. The CDR3 has 17 residues. Trimming took 0 bases from V and 0 from J, leaving 15 bases between them. This clonotype has just one count. The T cells that were sequenced for TCR beta were CD8+ and CD4+ cells from blood.

The TCR sequence derives from a human donor with multiple sclerosis. Sequenced input: CD4+ T cells from PBMCs. J is TRBJ2-7 and V is TRBV23-1; the D is unclear. Being an ORF, TRBV23-1 has a function that is uncertain. The CDR3, as DNA: TGCGCCAGCAGTCAATCGGCGGAGACAATCTGCTCCTACGAGCAGTACTTC. This sequence encodes CASSQSAETICSYEQYF.